Only a few counts were recorded for the clone carrying this T cell receptor (beta chain). Healthy individuals of Caucasian origin from Russia, aged about 6 to 100, served as donors. This CDR3 spans 17 amino acids. J lost 5 bases, V lost 4 bases, and 15 bases had no gene match. Germline V lookup: CDR1 SQVTM, CDR2 ANQGSEA. These data come from a study of blood T cells in healthy people across ages. Study at large: The capture of about one barcoded beta molecule per two T cells was achieved by template switching.

Together with a sample-barcoded 5' primer, a J-beta primer mix was included in a second PCR lasting about 7 to 11 cycles. Sequencing of every sample gave 3 million or more CDR3-containing paired-end reads. TCRdb recomputed calls from the 5' RACE reads with MiXCR, one row per CDR3 protein. The sample carries some 850,000 distinct CDR3 sequences, approximately 24% recorded once. This sample was shared with a second study, whose subject was T cells of mothers and their children. That work contributes: In the second PCR, M1S primer introduced barcodes and 2-4 random bases.

The chain has TRBV29-1 and TRBJ2-5; TRBD2 matches 11 bases. This TCR derives from a boy aged 5-17 years in good health. Sequencing was done on a sample of blood. In DNA form, the CDR3 reads TGCAGCGTTGGTCCCCCACGTAGCGGGGGGGCATGGGAGACCCAGTACTTC. The encoded protein is CSVGPPRSGGAWETQYF.